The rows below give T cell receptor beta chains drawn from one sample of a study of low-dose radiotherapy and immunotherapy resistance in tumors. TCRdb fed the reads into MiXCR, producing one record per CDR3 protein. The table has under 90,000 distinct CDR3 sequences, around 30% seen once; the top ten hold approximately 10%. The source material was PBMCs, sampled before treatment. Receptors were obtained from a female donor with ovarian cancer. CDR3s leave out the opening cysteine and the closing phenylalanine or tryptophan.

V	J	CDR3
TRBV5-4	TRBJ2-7	ASSTPSDEQY
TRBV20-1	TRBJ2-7	SARGERDSDYEQY
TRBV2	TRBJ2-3	ASIEVRTDTQY
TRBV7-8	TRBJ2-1	ASSPPINEQF
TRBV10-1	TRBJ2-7	ASSESQPGLAPHEQY
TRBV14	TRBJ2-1	ASSQWTGASESEQF
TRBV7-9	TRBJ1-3	ASSLAPGTGNTIY
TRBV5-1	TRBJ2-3	ASSLDRAGDTQY
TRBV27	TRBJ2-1	ASTPGRRGGHYNEQF
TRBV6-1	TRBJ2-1	ASRLSGYFNEQF
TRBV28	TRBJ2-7	ASTLGQSTYEQY
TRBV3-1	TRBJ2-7	ASSRSGTGVYEQY
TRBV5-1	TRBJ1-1	ASSLSLSYTEAF
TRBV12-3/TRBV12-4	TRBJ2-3	ASRGLAGGGADTQY
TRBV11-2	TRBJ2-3	ASSPGTSVNTQY
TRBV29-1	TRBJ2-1	SGGTGTGNEQF
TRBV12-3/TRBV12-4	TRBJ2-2	ASSLASRTGKRGYTGELF
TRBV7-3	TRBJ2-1	ASSLSRPSYNEQF
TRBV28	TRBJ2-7	ASGGRDEQY
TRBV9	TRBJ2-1	ASSIGTYLNNEQF
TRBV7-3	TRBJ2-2	ASSLQGGDAGELF
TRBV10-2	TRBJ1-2	ASSGQGAIYGYT
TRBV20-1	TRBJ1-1	SARLPPEAF
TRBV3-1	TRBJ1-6	ASSPLKGAGSPLH
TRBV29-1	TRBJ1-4	SVEEAPTGQYEKLF
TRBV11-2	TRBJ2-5	ASSSPHVGTSGWETQY
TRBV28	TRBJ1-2	ASSFRGADHGYT
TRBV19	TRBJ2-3	ASSGGQGGGDTQY
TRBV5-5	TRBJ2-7	ASSVQTSGSREQY
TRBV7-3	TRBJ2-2	ASSLGMAGELF
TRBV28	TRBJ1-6	ASRPGTGGLDSPLH
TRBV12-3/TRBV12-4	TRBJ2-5	ASSPHRTLQETQY
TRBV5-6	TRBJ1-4	ASTIAPGTGNEKLF
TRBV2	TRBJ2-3	ASSRDRFGDTQY
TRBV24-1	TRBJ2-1	ATSDLAVNEQF
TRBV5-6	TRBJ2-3	ASSLTSGTDTQY
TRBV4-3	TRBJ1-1	ASSQDTRAWGTEAF
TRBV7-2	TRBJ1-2	ASSLARPRSYGYT
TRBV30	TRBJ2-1	AWSERDTSAQF
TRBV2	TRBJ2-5	ASSDPRGQETQY
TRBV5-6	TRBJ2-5	ASSLVQGQETQY
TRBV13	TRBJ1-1	ASSFGTGSMNTEAF
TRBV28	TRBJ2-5	ASRSGLAWTQY
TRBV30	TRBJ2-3	ARRLAGGPSDTQY
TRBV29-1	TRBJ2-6	SVGSSGANVLT
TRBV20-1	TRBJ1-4	SAGWGATNEKLF
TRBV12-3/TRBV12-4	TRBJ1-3	ASSLRELRGNTIY
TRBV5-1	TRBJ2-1	ASSPARNGQF
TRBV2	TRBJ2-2	ASSERGTGIGGELF
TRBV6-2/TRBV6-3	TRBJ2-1	ASRPSGGMYEQF
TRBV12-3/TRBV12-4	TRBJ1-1	ASSLALGQAPEAF
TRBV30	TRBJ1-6	AWSKGQNNSPLH
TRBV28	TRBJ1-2	ACSGGSGYGYT
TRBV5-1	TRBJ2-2	ASSLQQAGDTGELF
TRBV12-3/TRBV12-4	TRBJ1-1	ASIYGANTEAF
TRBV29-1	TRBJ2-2	SADKGADTGELF
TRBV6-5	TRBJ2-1	ASSYSSGGSYEQF
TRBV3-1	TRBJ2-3	ASSQVSSGGGTQY
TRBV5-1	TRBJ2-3	ASSLAAADTQY